This T cell receptor beta chain was documented in a study of beta chain features in type 1 diabetes. The whole isolated RNA underwent reverse transcription, so sequencing captured expressed TCRB transcripts. The repertoire was sequenced with immunoSEQ multiplex PCR; TCRdb's copy has only in-frame clones and lacks some. The table has around 400,000 clones, over 12% seen once; the top ten hold more than 0.015%. Germline V gene sequence: CDR1 MDHEN, CDR2 SYDVKM. The CDR3 has 12 residues. Trimming removed 7 bases from V and 11 bases from J, with 15 bases in between. This clone has only a few counts. What it binds is unknown. Study-wide results and limits: Resolution of whether HLA type affects TCRB rearrangement was not achieved here. Insertions at VDJ junctions were less frequent in type 1 diabetes patients. These patients also deleted more nucleotides at the same junctions. The study found moderately but significantly shorter TCRB CDR3s in all four CD4+ subsets of Type 1 diabetes patients.

Cell sorting via CD45RO/CCR7/CD25/CD127/CD95/CD27 was performed to obtain CD4+ naive, central memory, regulatory and stem cell-like memory cells. The clonotype originates from a woman aged 18-29 years in good health. The J gene is TRBJ1-5, the V gene TRBV28; weak D call: TRBD1 (6 bases). The source material was naive CD4+ T cells from blood. The chain's CDR3 is CASTEGVPAQHF. CDR3 coding DNA: TGTGCCAGCACCGAGGGGGTCCCAGCCCAGCATTTT.